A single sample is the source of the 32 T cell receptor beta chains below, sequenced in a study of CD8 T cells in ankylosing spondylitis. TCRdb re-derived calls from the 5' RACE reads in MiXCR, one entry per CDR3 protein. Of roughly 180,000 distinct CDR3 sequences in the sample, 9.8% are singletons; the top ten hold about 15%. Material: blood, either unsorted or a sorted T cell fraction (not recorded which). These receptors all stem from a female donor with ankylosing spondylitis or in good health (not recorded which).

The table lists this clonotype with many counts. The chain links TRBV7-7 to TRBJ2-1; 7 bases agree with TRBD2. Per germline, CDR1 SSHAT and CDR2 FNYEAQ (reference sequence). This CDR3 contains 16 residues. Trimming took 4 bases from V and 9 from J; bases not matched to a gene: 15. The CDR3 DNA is TGTGCCAGCAGCTCGTCCTCCGGGACTAAGATCGGTGAGCAGTTCTTC. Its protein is CASSSSSGTKIGEQFF.

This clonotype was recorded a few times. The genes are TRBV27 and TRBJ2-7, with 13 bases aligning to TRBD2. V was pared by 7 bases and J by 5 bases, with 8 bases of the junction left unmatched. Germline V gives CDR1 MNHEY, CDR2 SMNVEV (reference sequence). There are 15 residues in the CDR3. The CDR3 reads CASNPGLAGRNEQYF. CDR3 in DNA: TGTGCCAGCAACCCGGGACTAGCGGGACGTAACGAGCAGTACTTC.

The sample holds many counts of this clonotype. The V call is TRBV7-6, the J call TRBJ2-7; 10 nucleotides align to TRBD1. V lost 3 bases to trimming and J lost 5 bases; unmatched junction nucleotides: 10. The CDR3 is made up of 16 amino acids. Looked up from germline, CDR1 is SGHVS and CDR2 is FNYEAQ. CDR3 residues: CASSFGPGTGVDEQYF. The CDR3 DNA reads TGTGCCAGCAGCTTCGGACCGGGGACAGGGGTAGACGAGCAGTACTTC.

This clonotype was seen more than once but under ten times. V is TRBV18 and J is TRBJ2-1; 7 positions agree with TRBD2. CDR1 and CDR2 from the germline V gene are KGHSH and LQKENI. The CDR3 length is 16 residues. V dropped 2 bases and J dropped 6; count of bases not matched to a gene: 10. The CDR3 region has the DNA TGTGCCAGCTCACCAGTTACGGGAGGCCCATCCAATGAGCAGTTCTTC. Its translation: CASSPVTGGPSNEQFF.

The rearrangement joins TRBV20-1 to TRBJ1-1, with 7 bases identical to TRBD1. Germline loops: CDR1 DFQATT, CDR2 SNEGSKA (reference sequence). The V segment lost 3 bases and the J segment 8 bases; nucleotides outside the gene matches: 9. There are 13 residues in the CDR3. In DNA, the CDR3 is TGCAGTGCTAGGGCTCCGGACAGGCCCGAAGCTTTCTTT. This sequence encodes CSARAPDRPEAFF.

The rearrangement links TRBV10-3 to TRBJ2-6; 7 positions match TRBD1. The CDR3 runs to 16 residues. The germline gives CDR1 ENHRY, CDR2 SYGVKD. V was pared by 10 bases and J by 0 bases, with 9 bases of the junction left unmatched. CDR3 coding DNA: TGTGCCACCTACAGGACAGGCAGCTCTGGGGCCAACGTCCTGACTTTC. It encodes CATYRTGSSGANVLTF.

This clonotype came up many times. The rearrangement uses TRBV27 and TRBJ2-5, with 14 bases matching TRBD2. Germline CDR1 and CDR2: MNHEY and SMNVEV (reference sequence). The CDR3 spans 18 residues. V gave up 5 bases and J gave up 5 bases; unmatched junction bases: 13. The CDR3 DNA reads TGTGCCAGCAGTCCCAGACTAGCGGGAGGGCCCTGGGACGAGACCCAGTACTTC. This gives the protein CASSPRLAGGPWDETQYF.

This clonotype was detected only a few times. CDR3: CASSEEPGGQETQYF. The CDR3 region has the DNA TGTGCCAGCAGCGAGGAACCTGGCGGGCAAGAGACCCAGTACTTC. The rearrangement joins TRBV9 to TRBJ2-5, with D tentatively TRBD2 (5 bases). The germline V and J ends were trimmed by 3 bases and 2 bases, with 14 bases remaining between them. The CDR3 loop spans 15 amino acids. The germline gives CDR1 SGDLS, CDR2 YYNGEE.

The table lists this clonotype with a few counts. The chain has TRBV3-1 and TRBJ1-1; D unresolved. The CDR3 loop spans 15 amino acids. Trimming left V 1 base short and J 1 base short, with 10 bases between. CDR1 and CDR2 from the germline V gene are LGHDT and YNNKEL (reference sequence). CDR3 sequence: CASSQVKPSNTEAFF. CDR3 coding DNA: TGTGCCAGCAGCCAAGTCAAACCGTCGAACACTGAAGCTTTCTTT.

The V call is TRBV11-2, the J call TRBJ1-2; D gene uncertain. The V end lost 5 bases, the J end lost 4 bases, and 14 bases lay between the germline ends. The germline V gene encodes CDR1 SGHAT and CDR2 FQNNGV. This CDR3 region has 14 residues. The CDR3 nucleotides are TGTGCCAGCAGCCCCGGGCAGCGGCCCTATGGCTACACCTTC. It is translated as CASSPGQRPYGYTF.

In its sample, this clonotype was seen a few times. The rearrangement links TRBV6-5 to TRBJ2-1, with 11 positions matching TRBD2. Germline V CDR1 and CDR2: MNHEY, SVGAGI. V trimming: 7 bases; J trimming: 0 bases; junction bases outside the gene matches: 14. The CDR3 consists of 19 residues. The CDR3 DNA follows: TGTGCCAGCACTTTACGGGGTCTAGCGGGAGGTGCCTCCTACAATGAGCAGTTCTTC. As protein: CASTLRGLAGGASYNEQFF.

DNA of the CDR3: TGTGCCAGCAAAGAAACTGGGGCCAACGTCCTGACTTTC. This translates into CASKETGANVLTF. The chain has TRBV5-6 and TRBJ2-6; no clear D gene. V was cut by 6 bases and J by 2 bases, with 6 bases left in between. This CDR3 has 13 residues. Germline assignment: CDR1 SGHDT and CDR2 YYEEEE.

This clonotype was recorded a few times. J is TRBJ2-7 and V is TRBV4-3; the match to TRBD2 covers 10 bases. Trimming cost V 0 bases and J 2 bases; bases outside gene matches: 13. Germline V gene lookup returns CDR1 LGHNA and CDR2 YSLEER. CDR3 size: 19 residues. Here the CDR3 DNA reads TGCGCCAGCAGCCAAGATCTACCCAGTAGCGGGAGGTTACCCTACGAGCAGTACTTC. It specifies CASSQDLPSSGRLPYEQYF.

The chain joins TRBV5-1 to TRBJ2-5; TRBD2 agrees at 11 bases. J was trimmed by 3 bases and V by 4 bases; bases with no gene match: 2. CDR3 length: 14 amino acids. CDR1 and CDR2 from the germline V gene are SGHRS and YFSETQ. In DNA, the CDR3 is TGCGCCAGCAGCACGGGACTAGCGGAAGAGACCCAGTACTTC. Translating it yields CASSTGLAEETQYF.

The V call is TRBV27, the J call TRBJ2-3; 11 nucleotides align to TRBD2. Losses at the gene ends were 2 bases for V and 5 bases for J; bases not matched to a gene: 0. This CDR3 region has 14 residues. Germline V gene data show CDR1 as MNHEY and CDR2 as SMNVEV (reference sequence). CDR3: CASSLGLAGDTQYF. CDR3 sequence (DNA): TGTGCCAGCAGTTTAGGACTAGCGGGAGATACGCAGTATTTT.

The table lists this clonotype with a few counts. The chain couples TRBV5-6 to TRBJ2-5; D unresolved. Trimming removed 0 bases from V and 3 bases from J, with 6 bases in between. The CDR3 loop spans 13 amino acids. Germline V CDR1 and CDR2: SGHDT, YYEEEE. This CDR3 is CASSLEQKETQYF. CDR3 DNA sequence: TGTGCCAGCAGCTTGGAACAGAAAGAGACCCAGTACTTC.

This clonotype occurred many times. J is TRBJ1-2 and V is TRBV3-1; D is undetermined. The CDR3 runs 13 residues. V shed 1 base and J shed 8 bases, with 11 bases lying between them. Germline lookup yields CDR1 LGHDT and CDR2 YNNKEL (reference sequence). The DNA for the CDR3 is TGTGCCAGCAGCCAAGTTACCTTCTGGGGCTACACCTTC. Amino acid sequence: CASSQVTFWGYTF.

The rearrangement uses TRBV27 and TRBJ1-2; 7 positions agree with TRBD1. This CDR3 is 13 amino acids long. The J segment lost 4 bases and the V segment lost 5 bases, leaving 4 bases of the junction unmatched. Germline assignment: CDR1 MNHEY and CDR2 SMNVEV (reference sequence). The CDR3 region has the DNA TGTGCCAGCAGTGTGGGACAGTTCTATGGCTACACCTTC. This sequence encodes CASSVGQFYGYTF.

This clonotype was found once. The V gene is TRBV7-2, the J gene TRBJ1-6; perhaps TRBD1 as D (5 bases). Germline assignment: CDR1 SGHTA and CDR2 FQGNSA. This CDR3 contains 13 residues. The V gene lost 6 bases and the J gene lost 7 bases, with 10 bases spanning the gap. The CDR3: CASRGGENSPLHF. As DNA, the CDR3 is TGTGCCAGCAGGGGGGGGGAGAATTCACCCCTCCACTTT.

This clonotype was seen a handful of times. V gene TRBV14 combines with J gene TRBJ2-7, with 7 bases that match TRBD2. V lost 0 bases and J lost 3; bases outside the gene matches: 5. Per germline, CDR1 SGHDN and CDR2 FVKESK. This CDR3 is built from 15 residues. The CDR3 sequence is CASSQEWGGIYEQYF. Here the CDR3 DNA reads TGTGCCAGCAGCCAAGAATGGGGGGGAATCTACGAGCAGTACTTC.

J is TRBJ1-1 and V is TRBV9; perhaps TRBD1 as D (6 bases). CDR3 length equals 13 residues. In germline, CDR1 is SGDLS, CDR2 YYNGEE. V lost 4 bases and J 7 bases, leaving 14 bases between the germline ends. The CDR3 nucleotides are TGTGCCAGCAGCCCTGGACAGCCAAATGAAGCTTTCTTT. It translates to CASSPGQPNEAFF.

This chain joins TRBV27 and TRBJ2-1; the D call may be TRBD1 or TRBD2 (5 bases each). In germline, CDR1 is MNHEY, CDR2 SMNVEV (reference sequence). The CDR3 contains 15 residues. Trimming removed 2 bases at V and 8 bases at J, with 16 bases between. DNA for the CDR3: TGTGCCAGCAGTTTAGGGGACCCCGAGAACCATGAGCAGTTCTTC. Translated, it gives CASSLGDPENHEQFF.

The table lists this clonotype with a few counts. The DNA for the CDR3 is TGTGCCAGCAGTGAACGGGAGGTCTACAATGAGCAGTTCTTC. It yields the protein CASSEREVYNEQFF. The chain couples TRBV25-1 to TRBJ2-1; the match to TRBD2 covers 7 bases. The V gene's germline CDR1 is MGHDK and CDR2 SYGVNS. This CDR3 is built from 14 residues. With 2 bases clipped from V and 3 bases from J, the junction kept 1 base outside the gene matches.

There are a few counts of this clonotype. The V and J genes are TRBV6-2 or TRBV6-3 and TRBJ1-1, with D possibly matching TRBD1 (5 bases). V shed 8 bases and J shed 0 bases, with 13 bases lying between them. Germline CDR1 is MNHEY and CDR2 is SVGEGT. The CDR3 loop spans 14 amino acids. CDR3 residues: CASWQGGVNTEAFF. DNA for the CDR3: TGTGCCAGCTGGCAGGGAGGGGTGAACACTGAAGCTTTCTTT.

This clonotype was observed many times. The CDR3 nucleotides are TGTGCCAGCAGCTTATATAGCTCCTACAATGAGCAGTTCTTC. Translated: CASSLYSSYNEQFF. The chain joins TRBV7-9 to TRBJ2-1; D unclear. The V end was cut by 2 bases, the J end by 0 bases, with 5 bases between. In germline, CDR1 is SEHNR, CDR2 FQNEAQ (reference sequence). The CDR3 has 14 residues. Together with reference TRBV7-9 and TRBJ2-1, the CDR3 gives the full variable domain: DTGVSQNPRHKITKRGQNVTFRCDPISEHNRLYWYRQTLGQGPEFLTYFQNEAQLEKSRLLSDRFSAERPKGSFSTLEIQRTEQGDSAMYLCASSLYSSYNEQFFGPGTRLTVL.

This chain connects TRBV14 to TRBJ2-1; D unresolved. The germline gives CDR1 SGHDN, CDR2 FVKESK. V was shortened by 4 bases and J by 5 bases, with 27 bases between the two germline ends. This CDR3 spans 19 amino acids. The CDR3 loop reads CASSLRTEKSRFVDNEQFF. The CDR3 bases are TGTGCCAGCAGCCTCCGGACCGAAAAGAGCCGATTTGTGGACAATGAGCAGTTCTTC.

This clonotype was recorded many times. In DNA, the CDR3 is TGTGCCAGCAGCCAAGATTGGGCGGGAGGCTACGAGCAGTACTTC. This translates into CASSQDWAGGYEQYF. The rearrangement uses TRBV4-2 and TRBJ2-7, with 8 bases aligning to TRBD2. V lost 0 bases and J lost 3; bases outside the gene matches: 4. CDR3 length: 15 amino acids. Germline assignment: CDR1 LGHNA and CDR2 YNFKEQ.

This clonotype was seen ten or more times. CDR3 DNA sequence: TGTGCCAGCAGCCCGGGATCCGGGGAGCAGTACTTC. It yields the protein CASSPGSGEQYF. The V call is TRBV12-3 or TRBV12-4, the J call TRBJ2-7; TRBD2 might be the D (5 bases). The V and J ends lost 6 bases and 7 bases respectively, with 13 bases between them. The CDR3 extends over 12 amino acids.

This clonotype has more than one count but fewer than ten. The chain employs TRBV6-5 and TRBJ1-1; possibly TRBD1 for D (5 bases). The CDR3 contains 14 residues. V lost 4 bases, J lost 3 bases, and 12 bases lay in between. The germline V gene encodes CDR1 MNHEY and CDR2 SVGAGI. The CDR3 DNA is TGTGCCAGCAGTTGGGGGGGAGGGGACACTGAAGCTTTCTTT. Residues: CASSWGGGDTEAFF.

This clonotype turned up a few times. CDR3 protein: CASSQDRRDSYNEQFF. In DNA form, the CDR3 reads TGCGCCAGCAGCCAAGATCGGAGGGACTCCTACAATGAGCAGTTCTTC. The rearrangement uses TRBV4-3 and TRBJ2-1, with D maybe TRBD2 (6 bases). The V and J ends lost 0 bases and 0 bases respectively, with 9 bases between them. CDR1 LGHNA and CDR2 YSLEER come from the germline V gene. The CDR3 covers 16 residues.

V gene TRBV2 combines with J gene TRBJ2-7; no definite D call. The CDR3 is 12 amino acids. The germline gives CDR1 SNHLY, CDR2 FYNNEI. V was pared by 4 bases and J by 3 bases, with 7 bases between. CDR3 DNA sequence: TGTGCCAGCAGTGCGGCCAGCTACGAGCAGTACTTC. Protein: CASSAASYEQYF.

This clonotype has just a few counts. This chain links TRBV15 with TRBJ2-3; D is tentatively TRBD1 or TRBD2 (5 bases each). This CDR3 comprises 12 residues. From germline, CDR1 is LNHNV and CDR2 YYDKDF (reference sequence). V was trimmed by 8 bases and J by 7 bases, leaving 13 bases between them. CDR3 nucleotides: TGTGCCACCGGGGGTCCCCCGAATACGCAGTATTTT. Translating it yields CATGGPPNTQYF. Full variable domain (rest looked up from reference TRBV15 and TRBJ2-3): DAMVIQNPRYQVTQFGKPVTLSCSQTLNHNVMYWYQQKSSQAPKLLFHYYDKDFNNEADTPDNFQSRRPNTSFCFLDIRSPGLGDTAMYLCATGGPPNTQYFGPGTRLTVL.